Included here is one T cell receptor (beta chain) sequence, with context. Across about two dozen US areas, participants ranged in age from about 18 to 90 years. How the authors handled the data: Nucleated cell number was recorded as an estimate derived from reference gene primer amplification. Libraries were prepared by immunoSEQ multiplex PCR; TCRdb keeps only in-frame clonotypes and omits some of them. V, J and clone size reflect that table, while D and trimming were determined from the DNA. The table has approximately 300,000 clones, about 85% seen once. Trimming took 2 bases from V and 0 from J, leaving 8 bases between them. The germline CDR1 and CDR2 sequences are SGHVS and FQNEAQ. The CDR3 is 15 amino acids. The entry originates in a study of blood T cell repertoires in COVID-19. The wider study: Acute-phase and convalescent COVID-19 samples originated in the United States, Italy and Spain. The analysed material was cDNA or gDNA that came from T cells, B-cell-depleted T cells, or PBMCs.

The J gene is TRBJ1-5, the V gene TRBV7-8; no definite D call. Sequencing was done on a sample of PBMCs or T cells enriched from blood (not recorded which). This receptor was identified in a woman in her 30s who had been exposed to COVID-19. Here the CDR3 DNA reads TGTGCCAGCAGCTTATCGGACTATAGCAATCAGCCCCAGCATTTT. Its protein is CASSLSDYSNQPQHF. Full variable domain (missing parts from reference TRBV7-8 and TRBJ1-5): GAGVSQSPRYKVAKRGQDVALRCDPISGHVSLFWYQQALGQGPEFLTYFQNEAQLDKSGLPSDRFFAERPEGSVSTLKIQRTQQEDSAVYLCASSLSDYSNQPQHFGDGTRLSIL.